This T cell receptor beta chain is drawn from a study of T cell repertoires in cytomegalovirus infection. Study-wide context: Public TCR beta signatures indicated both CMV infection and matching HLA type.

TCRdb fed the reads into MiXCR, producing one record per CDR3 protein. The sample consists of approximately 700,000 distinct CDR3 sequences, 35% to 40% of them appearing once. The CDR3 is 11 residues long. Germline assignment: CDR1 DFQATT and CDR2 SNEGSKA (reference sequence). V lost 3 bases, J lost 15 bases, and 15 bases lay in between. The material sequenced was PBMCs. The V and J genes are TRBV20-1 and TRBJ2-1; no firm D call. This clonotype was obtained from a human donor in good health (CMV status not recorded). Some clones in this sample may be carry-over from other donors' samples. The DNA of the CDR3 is TGCAGTGCTAGCCAACGGTTCACGCGGTTCTTC. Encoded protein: CSASQRFTRFF.